This entry lists 6 T cell receptor beta chains sequenced from one sample in a study of somatic mutations in cytotoxic T cells in rheumatoid arthritis. Profiled with immunoSEQ multiplex PCR; TCRdb holds only in-frame clones, not every one. The sample yields about 19,000 clones, approximately 75% seen once. Sequenced input: CD8+ T cells sorted from blood. These receptors were obtained from an adult with rheumatoid arthritis.

CDR3: CASSRGSNEKLFF. The CDR3 DNA reads as TGTGCCAGCAGCAGGGGGTCTAATGAAAAACTGTTTTTT. The J gene is TRBJ1-4, the V gene TRBV13; D is perhaps TRBD1 (6 bases). The V gene lost 5 bases and the J gene lost 3 bases, with 7 bases spanning the gap. The germline CDR1 and CDR2 sequences are PRHDT and FYEKMQ (reference sequence). This CDR3 contains 13 residues.

V is TRBV6-5 and J is TRBJ1-2; D remains unclear. CDR3 length equals 14 residues. Germline assignment: CDR1 MNHEY and CDR2 SVGAGI. Trimming shortened V by 3 bases and J by 8 bases, and 16 bases separated the two germline ends. The CDR3 is CASSYYRASDGYTF. The CDR3 DNA follows: TGTGCCAGCAGTTATTACCGGGCATCGGACGGCTACACCTTC.

This clone has only a few counts. The chain is built from TRBV7-9 and TRBJ1-1; tentative D call: TRBD1 (6 bases). The CDR3 loop spans 14 amino acids. Per germline, CDR1 SEHNR and CDR2 FQNEAQ (reference sequence). V was pared by 5 bases and J by 1 base, with 11 bases between. CDR3 sequence reads: CASSPPTGNTEAFF. The CDR3 coding sequence is TGTGCCAGCAGCCCTCCGACAGGGAACACTGAAGCTTTCTTT.

This chain uses TRBV6-5 with TRBJ2-2; 7 bases map to TRBD2. J was trimmed by 5 bases and V by 2 bases; bases with no gene match: 5. Germline lookup yields CDR1 MNHEY and CDR2 SVGAGI. The CDR3 is made up of 15 amino acids. CDR3 loop: CASSYAGEATGELFF. The CDR3 DNA reads as TGTGCCAGCAGTTACGCGGGAGAGGCTACCGGGGAGCTGTTTTTT.

About this clone itself: This same CDR3 is encoded by further DNA sequences in the sample. V gene TRBV29-1 combines with J gene TRBJ2-1; 10 positions match TRBD1. Germline loops: CDR1 SQVTM, CDR2 ANQGSEA. There are 14 residues in the CDR3. V shed 3 bases and J 10 bases; nucleotides not matched to a gene: 9. The CDR3 reads CSVEWDRGILEQFF. In DNA, the CDR3 is TGCAGCGTTGAGTGGGACAGGGGAATTTTGGAGCAGTTCTTC.

The gene calls are TRBV29-1 and TRBJ2-2; D may be TRBD1 (5 bases). V was pared by 4 bases and J by 8 bases, with 8 bases between. This CDR3 region has 11 residues. Germline lookup yields CDR1 SQVTM and CDR2 ANQGSEA. For the CDR3, the DNA is TGCAGCGTTGTCCAGGGAGGGGAGCTGTTTTTT. This gives the protein CSVVQGGELFF.